This T cell receptor (beta chain) derives from a study of T cells in Graves' hyperthyroidism and ophthalmopathy. Study results and limitations: Before onset, ophthalmopathy was predicted by the model a median 6.5 months earlier. Most expanded thyroid clonotypes above 0.001 recurred in blood. Stable hyperthyroidism and ophthalmopathy were separated using 13 V-J signatures.

Amplification targeted TCR beta CDR3 regions from RNA transcripts. Primed by the HTBI set, a first-round RT-PCR was run on the TCR CDR3. TCRdb re-called the multiplex PCR reads through MiXCR, storing one row per CDR3 protein. The table has hundreds of thousands of distinct CDR3 sequences, 45% seen once. Diagnoses were made from clinical symptoms, serum measures (thyroxine and TRAb), thyroid ultrasound and orbital computed tomography. This clonotype turned up a few times. Its antigen remains unknown. CDR3 length: 12 residues. Trimming at V came to 8 bases and at J to 2 bases, leaving 3 bases not matched to a gene. CDR1 is SNHLY and CDR2 is FYNNEI in the germline V gene.

The sequenced sample was peripheral blood or thyroid tissue (not recorded which). The TCR comes from an adult man with Graves' disease, either hyperthyroidism or ophthalmopathy (not recorded which). This sequence joins TRBV2 and TRBJ2-7; 7 nucleotides agree with TRBD2. CDR3: CASGGGAYEQYF. The CDR3 nucleotides read TGTGCCAGCGGGGGGGGAGCCTACGAGCAGTACTTC.